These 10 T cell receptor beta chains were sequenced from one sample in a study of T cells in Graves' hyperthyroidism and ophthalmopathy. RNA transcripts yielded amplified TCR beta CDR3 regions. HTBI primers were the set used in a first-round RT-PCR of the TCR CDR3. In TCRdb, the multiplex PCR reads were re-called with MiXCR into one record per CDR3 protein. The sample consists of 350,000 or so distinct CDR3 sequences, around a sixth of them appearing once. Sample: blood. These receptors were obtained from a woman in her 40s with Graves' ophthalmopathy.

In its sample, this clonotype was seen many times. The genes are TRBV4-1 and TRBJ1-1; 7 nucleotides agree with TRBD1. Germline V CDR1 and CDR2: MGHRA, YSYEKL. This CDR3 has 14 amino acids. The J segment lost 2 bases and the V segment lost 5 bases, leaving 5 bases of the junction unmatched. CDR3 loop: CASSEQGINTEAFF. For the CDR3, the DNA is TGCGCCAGCAGCGAACAGGGGATAAACACTGAAGCTTTCTTT.

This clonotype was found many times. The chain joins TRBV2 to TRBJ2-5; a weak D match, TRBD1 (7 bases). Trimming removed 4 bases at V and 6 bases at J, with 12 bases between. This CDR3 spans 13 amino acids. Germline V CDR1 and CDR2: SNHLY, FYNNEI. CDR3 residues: CASSGGTVQTQYF. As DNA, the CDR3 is TGTGCCAGCAGTGGCGGGACAGTCCAGACCCAGTACTTC.

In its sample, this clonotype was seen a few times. In nucleotides, the CDR3 is TGCGCCAGCAGCCAAGGTCCGGGGGGGGGAACTGGAAACACCATATATTTT. It codes for CASSQGPGGGTGNTIYF. The chain couples TRBV4-3 to TRBJ1-3; TRBD1 is a possible D gene (5 bases). Germline assignment: CDR1 LGHNA and CDR2 YSLEER. V lost 1 base and J lost 2, with 15 bases in between. The CDR3 runs to 17 residues.

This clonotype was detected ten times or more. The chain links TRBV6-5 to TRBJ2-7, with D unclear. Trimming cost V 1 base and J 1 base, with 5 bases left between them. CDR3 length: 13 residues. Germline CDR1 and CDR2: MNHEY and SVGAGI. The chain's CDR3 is CASSYLGSYEQYF. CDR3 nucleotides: TGTGCCAGCAGTTACTTGGGGTCCTACGAGCAGTACTTC.

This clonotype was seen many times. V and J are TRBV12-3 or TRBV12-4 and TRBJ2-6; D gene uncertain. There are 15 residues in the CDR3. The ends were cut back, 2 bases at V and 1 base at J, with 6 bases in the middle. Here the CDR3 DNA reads TGTGCCAGCAGTTTATTTAGGTCTGGGGCCAACGTCCTGACTTTC. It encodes CASSLFRSGANVLTF.

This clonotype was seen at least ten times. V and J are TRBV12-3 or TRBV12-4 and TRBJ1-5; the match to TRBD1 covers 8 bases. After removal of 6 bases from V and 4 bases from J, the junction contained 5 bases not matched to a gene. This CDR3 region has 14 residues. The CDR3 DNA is TGTGCCAGCAGAAAGGACAGGGAAAATCAGCCCCAGCATTTT. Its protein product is CASRKDRENQPQHF.

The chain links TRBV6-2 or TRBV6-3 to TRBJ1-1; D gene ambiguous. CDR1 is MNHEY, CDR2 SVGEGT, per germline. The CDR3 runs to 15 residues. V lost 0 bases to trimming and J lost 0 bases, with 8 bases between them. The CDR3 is CASSYSREMNTEAFF. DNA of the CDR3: TGTGCCAGCAGTTACTCGAGGGAGATGAACACTGAAGCTTTCTTT.

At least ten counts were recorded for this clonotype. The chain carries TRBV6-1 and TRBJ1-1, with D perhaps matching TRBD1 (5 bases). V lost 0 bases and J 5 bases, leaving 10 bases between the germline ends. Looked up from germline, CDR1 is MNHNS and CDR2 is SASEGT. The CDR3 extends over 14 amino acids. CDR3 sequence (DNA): TGTGCCAGCAGTGAAGCGGGGGGGAGGACTGAAGCTTTCTTT. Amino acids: CASSEAGGRTEAFF.

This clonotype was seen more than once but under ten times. CDR3 in amino acids: CASSETVNTGELFF. The CDR3 nucleotides read TGTGCCAGCAGTGAAACAGTGAACACCGGGGAGCTGTTTTTT. The J gene is TRBJ2-2, the V gene TRBV6-1; D remains ambiguous. This CDR3 has 14 amino acids. Germline V gene lookup returns CDR1 MNHNS and CDR2 SASEGT. V was clipped by 2 bases and J by 1 base, with 5 bases between them.

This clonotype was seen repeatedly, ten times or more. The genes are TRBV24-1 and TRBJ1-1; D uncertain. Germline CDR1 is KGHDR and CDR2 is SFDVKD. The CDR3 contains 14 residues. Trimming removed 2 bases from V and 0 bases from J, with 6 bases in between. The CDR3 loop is CATSDSTMNTEAFF. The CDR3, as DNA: TGTGCCACCAGTGATTCGACAATGAACACTGAAGCTTTCTTT.